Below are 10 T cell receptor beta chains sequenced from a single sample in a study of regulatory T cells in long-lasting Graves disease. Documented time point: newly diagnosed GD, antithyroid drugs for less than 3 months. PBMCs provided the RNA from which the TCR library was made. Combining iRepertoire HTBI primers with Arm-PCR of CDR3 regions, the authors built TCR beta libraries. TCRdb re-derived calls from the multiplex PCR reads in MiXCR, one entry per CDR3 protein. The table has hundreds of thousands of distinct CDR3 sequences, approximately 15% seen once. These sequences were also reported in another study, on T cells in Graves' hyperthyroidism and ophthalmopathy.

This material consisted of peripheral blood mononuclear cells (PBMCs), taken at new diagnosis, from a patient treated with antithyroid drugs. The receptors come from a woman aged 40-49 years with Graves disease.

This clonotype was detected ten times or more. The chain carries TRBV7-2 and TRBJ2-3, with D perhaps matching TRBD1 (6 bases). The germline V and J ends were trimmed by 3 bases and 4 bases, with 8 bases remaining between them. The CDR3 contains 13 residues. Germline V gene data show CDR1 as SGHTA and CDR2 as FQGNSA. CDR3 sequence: CASSFTGPDTQYF. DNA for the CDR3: TGTGCCAGCAGCTTTACAGGGCCAGATACGCAGTATTTT.

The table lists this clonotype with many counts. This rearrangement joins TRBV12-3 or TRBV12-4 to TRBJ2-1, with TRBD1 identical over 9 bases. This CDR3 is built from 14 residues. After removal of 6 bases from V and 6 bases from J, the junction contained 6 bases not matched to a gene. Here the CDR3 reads CASRLGTGFNEQFF. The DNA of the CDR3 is TGTGCCAGCAGGCTCGGGACAGGGTTCAATGAGCAGTTCTTC.

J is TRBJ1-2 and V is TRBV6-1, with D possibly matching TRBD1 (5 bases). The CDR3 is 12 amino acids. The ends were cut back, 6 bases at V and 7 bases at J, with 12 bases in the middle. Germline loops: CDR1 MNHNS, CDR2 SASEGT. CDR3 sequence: CASRRGPGGYTF. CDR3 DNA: TGTGCCAGCAGGAGGGGTCCGGGTGGCTACACCTTC.

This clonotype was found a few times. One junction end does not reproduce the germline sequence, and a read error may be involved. In nucleotides, the CDR3 is TGTGCCAGCTCAGCAACACAAGAGGCCCAGTACTTC. Translated: CASSATQEAQYF. This chain uses TRBV18 with TRBJ2-5, with unresolved D. The germline gives CDR1 KGHSH, CDR2 LQKENI. This CDR3 comprises 12 residues.

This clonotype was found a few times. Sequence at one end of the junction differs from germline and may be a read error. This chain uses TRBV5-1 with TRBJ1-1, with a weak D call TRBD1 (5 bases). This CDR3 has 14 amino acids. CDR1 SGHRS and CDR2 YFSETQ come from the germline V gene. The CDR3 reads CASSLGTPYTEAFF. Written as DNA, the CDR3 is TGCGCCAGCAGCTTGGGGACACCTTACACTGAAGCCTTCTTT.

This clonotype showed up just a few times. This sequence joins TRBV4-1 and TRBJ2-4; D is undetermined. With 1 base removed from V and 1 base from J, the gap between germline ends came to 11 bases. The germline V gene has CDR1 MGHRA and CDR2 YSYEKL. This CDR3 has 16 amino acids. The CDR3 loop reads CASSQGLAFAKNIQYF. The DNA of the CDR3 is TGCGCCAGCAGCCAAGGACTCGCTTTTGCCAAAAACATTCAGTACTTC.

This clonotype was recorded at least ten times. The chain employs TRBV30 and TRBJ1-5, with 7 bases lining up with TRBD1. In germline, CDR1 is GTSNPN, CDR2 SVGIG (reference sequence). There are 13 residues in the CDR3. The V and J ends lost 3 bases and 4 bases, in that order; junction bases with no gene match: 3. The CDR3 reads CAWSGTDNQPQHF. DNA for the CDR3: TGTGCCTGGAGCGGGACAGATAATCAGCCCCAGCATTTT.

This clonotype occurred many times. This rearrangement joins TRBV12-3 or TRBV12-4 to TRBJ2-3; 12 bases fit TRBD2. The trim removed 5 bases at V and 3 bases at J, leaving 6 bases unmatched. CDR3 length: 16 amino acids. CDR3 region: CASSATSGRLTDTQYF. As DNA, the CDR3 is TGTGCCAGCAGTGCCACTAGCGGGAGGTTGACAGATACGCAGTATTTT.

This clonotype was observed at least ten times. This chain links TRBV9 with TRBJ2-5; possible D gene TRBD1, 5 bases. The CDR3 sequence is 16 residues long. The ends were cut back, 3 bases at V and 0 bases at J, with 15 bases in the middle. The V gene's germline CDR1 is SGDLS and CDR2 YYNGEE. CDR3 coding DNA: TGTGCCAGCAGCGCAGGCGGACAACTGTACCAAGAGACCCAGTACTTC. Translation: CASSAGGQLYQETQYF. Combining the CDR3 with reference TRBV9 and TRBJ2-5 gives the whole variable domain DSGVTQTPKHLITATGQRVTLRCSPRSGDLSVYWYQQSLDQGLQFLIQYYNGEERAKGNILERFSAQQFPDLHSELNLSSLELGDSALYFCASSAGGQLYQETQYFGPGTRLLVL.

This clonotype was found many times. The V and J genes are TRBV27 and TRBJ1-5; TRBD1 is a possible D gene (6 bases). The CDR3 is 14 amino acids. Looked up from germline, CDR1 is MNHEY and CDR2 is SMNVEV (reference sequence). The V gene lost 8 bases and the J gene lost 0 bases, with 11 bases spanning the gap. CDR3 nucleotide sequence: TGTGCCAGCCGGGACAACTATAGCAATCAGCCCCAGCATTTT. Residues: CASRDNYSNQPQHF.